This T cell receptor (beta chain) is drawn from a study of cytomegalovirus exposure and HLA in healthy donors. PCR employed 60 Vbeta and 13 Jbeta primers. The data were produced by immunoSEQ multiplex PCR, yet TCRdb's version contains in-frame clones alone and is incomplete. The data contain about 120,000 clones, around 80% of them singletons. The trim removed 3 bases at V and 10 bases at J, leaving 4 bases unmatched. Germline V gives CDR1 MGHRA, CDR2 YSYEKL. There are 13 residues in the CDR3. Sequenced material: PBMCs. The clonotype was recovered from a man aged 25-45 years in good health and CMV-seronegative. V gene TRBV4-1 combines with J gene TRBJ2-1, with 9 positions matching TRBD1. The CDR3: CASSQTGGAEQFF. Written as DNA, the CDR3 is TGCGCCAGCAGCCAGACAGGGGGTGCGGAGCAGTTCTTC.